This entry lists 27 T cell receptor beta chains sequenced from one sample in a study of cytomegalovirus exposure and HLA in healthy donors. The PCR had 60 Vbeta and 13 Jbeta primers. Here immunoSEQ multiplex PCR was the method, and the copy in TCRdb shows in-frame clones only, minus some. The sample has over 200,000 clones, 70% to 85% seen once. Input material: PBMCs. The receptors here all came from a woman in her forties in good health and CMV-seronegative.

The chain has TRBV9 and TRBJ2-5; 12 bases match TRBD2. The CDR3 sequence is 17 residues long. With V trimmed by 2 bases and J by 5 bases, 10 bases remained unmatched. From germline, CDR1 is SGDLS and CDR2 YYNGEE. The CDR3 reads CASSVASGGAGMETQYF. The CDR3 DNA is TGTGCCAGCAGCGTCGCTAGCGGGGGGGCAGGTATGGAGACCCAGTACTTC.

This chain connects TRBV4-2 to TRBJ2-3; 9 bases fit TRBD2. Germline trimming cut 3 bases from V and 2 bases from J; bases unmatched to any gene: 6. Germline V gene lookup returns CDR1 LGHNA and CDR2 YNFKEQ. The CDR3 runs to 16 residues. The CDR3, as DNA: TGTGCCAGCAGCCAGTGGGCGGGGGGGACCACAGATACGCAGTATTTT. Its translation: CASSQWAGGTTDTQYF.

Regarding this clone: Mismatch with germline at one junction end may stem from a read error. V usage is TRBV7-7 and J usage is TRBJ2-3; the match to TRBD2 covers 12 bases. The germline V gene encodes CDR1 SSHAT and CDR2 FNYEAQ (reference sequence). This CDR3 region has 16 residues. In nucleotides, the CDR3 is TGTGCTAGCAGCTTGGGGCTAGCGGGGGGGTCAGATACGCAGTATTTT. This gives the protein CASSLGLAGGSDTQYF.

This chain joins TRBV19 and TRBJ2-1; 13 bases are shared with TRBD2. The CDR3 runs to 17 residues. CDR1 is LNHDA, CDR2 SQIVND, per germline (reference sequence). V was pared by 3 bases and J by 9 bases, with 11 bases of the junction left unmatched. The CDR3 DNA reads TGTGCCAGTAGTATCGGAGGGACTAGCGGGGCAGGCGTTGAGCAGTTCTTC. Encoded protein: CASSIGGTSGAGVEQFF.

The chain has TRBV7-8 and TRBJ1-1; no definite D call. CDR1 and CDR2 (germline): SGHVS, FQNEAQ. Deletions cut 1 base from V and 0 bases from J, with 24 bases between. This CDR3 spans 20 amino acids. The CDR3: CASSLVVNRDFAQLNTEAFF. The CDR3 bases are TGTGCCAGCAGCTTAGTCGTAAACCGGGATTTTGCCCAGCTGAACACTGAAGCTTTCTTT.

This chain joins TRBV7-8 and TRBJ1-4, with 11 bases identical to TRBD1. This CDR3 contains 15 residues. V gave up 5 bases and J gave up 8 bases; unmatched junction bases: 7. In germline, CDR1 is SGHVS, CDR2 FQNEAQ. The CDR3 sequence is CASSPAGTGGEKLFF. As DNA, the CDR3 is TGTGCCAGCAGCCCCGCCGGGACAGGGGGGGAAAAACTGTTTTTT.

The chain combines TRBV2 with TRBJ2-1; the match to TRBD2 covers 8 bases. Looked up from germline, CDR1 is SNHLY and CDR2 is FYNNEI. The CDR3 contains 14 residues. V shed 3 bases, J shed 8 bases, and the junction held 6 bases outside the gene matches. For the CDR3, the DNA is TGTGCCAGCAGTGATGAACCGGGGGGGCATGAGCAGTTCTTC. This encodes CASSDEPGGHEQFF.

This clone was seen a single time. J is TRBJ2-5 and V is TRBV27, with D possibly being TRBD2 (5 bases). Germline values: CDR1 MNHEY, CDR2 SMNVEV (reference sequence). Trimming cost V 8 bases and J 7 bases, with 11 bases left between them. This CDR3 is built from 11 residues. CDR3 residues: CASQAAGTQYF. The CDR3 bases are TGTGCCAGCCAGGCGGCGGGGACCCAGTACTTC.

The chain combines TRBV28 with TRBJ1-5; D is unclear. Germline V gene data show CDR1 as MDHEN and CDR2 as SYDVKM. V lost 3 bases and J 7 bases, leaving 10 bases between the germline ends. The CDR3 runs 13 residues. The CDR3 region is CASSFQIFQPQHF. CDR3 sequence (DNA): TGTGCCAGCAGTTTCCAGATCTTCCAGCCCCAGCATTTT.

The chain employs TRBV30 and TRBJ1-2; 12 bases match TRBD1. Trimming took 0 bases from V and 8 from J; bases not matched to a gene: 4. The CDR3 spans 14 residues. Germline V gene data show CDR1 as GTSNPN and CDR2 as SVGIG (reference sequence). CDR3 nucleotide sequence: TGTGCCTGGAGTGTACAAGGGACAGGGGGCGGCTACACCTTC. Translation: CAWSVQGTGGGYTF.

The CDR3 bases are TGTGCCAGCAGTGTTCGACTTTCCGAGCAGTACTTC. Protein sequence: CASSVRLSEQYF. The rearrangement joins TRBV6-1 to TRBJ2-7; D is undetermined. The germline CDR1 and CDR2 sequences are MNHNS and SASEGT. V was shortened by 4 bases and J by 6 bases, with 10 bases between the two germline ends. The CDR3 has 12 amino acids.

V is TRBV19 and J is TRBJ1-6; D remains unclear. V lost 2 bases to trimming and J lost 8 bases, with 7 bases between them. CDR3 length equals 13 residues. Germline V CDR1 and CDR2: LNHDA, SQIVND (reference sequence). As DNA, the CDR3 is TGTGCCAGTAGTATAACGGTTGATTCACCCCTCCACTTT. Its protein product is CASSITVDSPLHF.

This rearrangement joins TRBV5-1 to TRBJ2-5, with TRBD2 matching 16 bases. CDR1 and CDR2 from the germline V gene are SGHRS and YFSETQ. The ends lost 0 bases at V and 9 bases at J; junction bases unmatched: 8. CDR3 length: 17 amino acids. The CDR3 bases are TGCGCCAGCAGCTTGGAGGGACTAGCGGGGGGGCCTGGGGCCCAGTACTTC. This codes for CASSLEGLAGGPGAQYF.

The CDR3 region is CASSPRGTGELFF. The CDR3 region has the DNA TGTGCCAGCAGTCCCAGGGGCACCGGGGAGCTGTTTTTT. V usage is TRBV27 and J usage is TRBJ2-2, with a possible D match to TRBD1 (6 bases). The CDR3 is made up of 13 amino acids. From germline, CDR1 is MNHEY and CDR2 SMNVEV (reference sequence). V was cut by 5 bases and J by 4 bases, with 8 bases left in between.

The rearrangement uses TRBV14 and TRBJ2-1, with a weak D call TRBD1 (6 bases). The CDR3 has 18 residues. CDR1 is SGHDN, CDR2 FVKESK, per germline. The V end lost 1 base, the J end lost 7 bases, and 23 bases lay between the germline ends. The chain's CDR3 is CASSQVSFPGMRGNEQFF. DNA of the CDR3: TGTGCCAGCAGCCAAGTCTCGTTTCCGGGAATGAGGGGGAATGAGCAGTTCTTC.

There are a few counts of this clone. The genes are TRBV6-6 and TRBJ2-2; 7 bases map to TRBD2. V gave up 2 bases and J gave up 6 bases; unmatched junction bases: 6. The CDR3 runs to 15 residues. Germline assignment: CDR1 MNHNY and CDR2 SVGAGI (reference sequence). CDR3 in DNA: TGTGCCAGCAGTTACGGTGTGGGGGGGGCCGGGGAGCTGTTTTTT. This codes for CASSYGVGGAGELFF.

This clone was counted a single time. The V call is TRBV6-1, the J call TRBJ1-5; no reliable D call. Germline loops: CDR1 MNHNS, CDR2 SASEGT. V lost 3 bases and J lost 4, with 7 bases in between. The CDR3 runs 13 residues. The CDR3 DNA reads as TGTGCCAGCAGTGAGCCGGTAAATCAGCCCCAGCATTTT. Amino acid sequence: CASSEPVNQPQHF.

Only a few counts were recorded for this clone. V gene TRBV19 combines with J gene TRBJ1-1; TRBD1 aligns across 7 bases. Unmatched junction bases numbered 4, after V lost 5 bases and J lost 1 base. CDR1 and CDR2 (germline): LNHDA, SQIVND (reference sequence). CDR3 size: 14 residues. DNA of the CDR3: TGTGCCAGTAGTCGACAGGGAGCGAACACTGAAGCTTTCTTT. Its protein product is CASSRQGANTEAFF. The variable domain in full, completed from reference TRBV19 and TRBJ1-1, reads DGGITQSPKYLFRKEGQNVTLSCEQNLNHDAMYWYRQDPGQGLRLIYYSQIVNDFQKGDIAEGYSVSREKKESFPLTVTSAQKNPTAFYLCASSRQGANTEAFFGQGTRLTVV.

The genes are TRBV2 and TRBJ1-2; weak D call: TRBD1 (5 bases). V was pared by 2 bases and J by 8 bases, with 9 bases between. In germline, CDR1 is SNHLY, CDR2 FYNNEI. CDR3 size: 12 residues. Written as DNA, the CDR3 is TGTGCCAGCAGTGAACCGGGGGTCGGCTACACCTTC. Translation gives CASSEPGVGYTF.

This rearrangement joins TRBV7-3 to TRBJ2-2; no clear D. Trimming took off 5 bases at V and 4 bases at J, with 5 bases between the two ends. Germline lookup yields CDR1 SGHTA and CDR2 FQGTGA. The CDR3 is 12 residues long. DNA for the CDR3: TGTGCCAGCAGCCCCCTCACCGGGGAGCTGTTTTTT. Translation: CASSPLTGELFF.

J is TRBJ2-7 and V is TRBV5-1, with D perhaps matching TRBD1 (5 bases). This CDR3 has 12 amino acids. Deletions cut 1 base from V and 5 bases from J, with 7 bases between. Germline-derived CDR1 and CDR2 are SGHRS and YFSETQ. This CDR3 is CASSLLGDEQYF. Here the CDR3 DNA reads TGCGCCAGCAGCTTGTTAGGGGACGAGCAGTACTTC. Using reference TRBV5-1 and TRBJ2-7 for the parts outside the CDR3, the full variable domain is KAGVTQTPRYLIKTRGQQVTLSCSPISGHRSVSWYQQTPGQGLQFLFEYFSETQRNKGNFPGRFSGRQFSNSRSEMNVSTLELGDSALYLCASSLLGDEQYFGPGTRLTVT.

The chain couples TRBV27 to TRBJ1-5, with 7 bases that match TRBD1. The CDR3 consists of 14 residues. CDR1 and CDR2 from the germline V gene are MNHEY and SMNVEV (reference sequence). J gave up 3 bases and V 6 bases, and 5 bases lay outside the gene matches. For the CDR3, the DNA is TGTGCCAGCAGGGGCGGGACAGCCAATCAGCCCCAGCATTTT. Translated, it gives CASRGGTANQPQHF.

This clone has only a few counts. The CDR3 protein is CASSYFTGSGANVLTF. The CDR3 nucleotides read TGTGCCAGCAGTTACTTTACAGGCTCTGGGGCCAACGTCCTGACTTTC. This chain connects TRBV6-5 to TRBJ2-6; D perhaps matches TRBD1 (5 bases). V shed 1 base and J shed 0 bases, with 7 bases lying between them. Germline V gives CDR1 MNHEY, CDR2 SVGAGI. The CDR3 length is 16 residues.

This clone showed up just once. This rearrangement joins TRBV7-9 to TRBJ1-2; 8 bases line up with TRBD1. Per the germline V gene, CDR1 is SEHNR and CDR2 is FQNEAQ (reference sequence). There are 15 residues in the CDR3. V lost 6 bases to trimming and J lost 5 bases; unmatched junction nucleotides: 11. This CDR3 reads CASRLLGQGGYGYTF. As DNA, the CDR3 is TGTGCCAGCAGGTTATTAGGACAGGGAGGGTATGGCTACACCTTC.

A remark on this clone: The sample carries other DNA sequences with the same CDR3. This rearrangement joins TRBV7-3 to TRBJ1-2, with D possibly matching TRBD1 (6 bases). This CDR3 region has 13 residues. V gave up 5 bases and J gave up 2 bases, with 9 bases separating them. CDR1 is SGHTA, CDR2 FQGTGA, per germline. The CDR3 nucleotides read TGTGCCAGCAGCCCCGACAGGAACTATGGCTACACCTTC. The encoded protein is CASSPDRNYGYTF.

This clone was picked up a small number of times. Here the CDR3 DNA reads TGTGCCAGCAGCTCACGGGGGGGGGAAACTGAAGCTTTCTTT. Translating it yields CASSSRGGETEAFF. The V gene is TRBV7-9, the J gene TRBJ1-1; possible D gene TRBD1, 5 bases. Germline assignment: CDR1 SEHNR and CDR2 FQNEAQ (reference sequence). This CDR3 is built from 14 residues. V shed 4 bases and J shed 5 bases, with 14 bases lying between them.

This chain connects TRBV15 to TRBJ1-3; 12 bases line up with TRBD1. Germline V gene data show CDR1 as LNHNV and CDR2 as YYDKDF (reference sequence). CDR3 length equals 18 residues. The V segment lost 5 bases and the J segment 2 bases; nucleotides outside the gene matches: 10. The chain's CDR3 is CATSRGTGGIGAGNTIYF. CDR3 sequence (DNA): TGTGCCACCAGCCGTGGGACAGGGGGCATTGGCGCTGGAAACACCATATATTTT.